This is a list of T cell receptor beta chains from one sample in a study of post-analysis software for immune sequencing data. TCRdb itself ran the PCR reads through MiXCR, one entry per CDR3 protein. The sample carries a few hundred thousand distinct CDR3 sequences, around 37% recorded once. Material: blood. Source of these receptors: a girl aged 10 to 17 with multiple sclerosis. The CDR3 runs from the conserved cysteine through the conserved F or W. The D gene is left open where the match is weak. The size entry is marked missing in some rows and otherwise reads once, few, many or a size class.

TRBD2 TRBJ2-3 TRBV6-4 . TGTGCCAGCAGTGACCGGGGGGGAGGTACGCAGTATTTT CASSDRGGGTQYF
. TRBJ1-1 TRBV5-1 few TGCGCCAGCAGCTACTACCCCCAGAGGGTGAGCGAGAACACTGAAGCTTTCTTT CASSYYPQRVSENTEAFF
TRBD1 TRBJ2-1 TRBV15 . TGTGCCACCAGCAGAGATTGGTTTAGGGGGCGGACCTACGATGGGCAGTTCTTC CATSRDWFRGRTYDGQFF
. TRBJ2-7 TRBV29-1 few TGCAGCGTTGAAAAACAGTCTGAGCAGTACTTC CSVEKQSEQYF
. TRBJ2-1 TRBV2 once TGTGCCAGCAGTGGGGTTACTGGACGTGAGCAGTTCTTC CASSGVTGREQFF
TRBD2 TRBJ2-1 TRBV20-1 few TGCAGTGCCCGGGGACTAGCGGGGGACCTCAATGAGCAGTTCTTC CSARGLAGDLNEQFF
. TRBJ2-7 TRBV24-1 . TGTGCCACCAGTGATAACTACGAGCAGTACTTC CATSDNYEQYF
TRBD1 TRBJ2-3 TRBV5-1 few TGCGCCAGCAGCTTGGAGGACAGGGGAGCAGATACGCAGTATTTT CASSLEDRGADTQYF
TRBD2 TRBJ2-5 TRBV20-1 few TGCAGTGCTAGAGTTCTAGCGGGGGGGACAGAGACCCAGTACTTC CSARVLAGGTETQYF
TRBD1 TRBJ2-1 TRBV7-9 . TGTGCCAGCAGCCTTAGTGGGACAGGGGCCTACAATGAGCAGTTCTTC CASSLSGTGAYNEQFF
TRBD2 TRBJ2-7 TRBV4-1 . TGCGCCAGCAGCCAAGGGGAGCGGGGGGCCTTGGACGAGCAGTACTTC CASSQGERGALDEQYF
. TRBJ2-1 TRBV29-1 . TGCAGCGCTGTACGGGGGGCCCTCAATGAGCAGTTCTTC CSAVRGALNEQFF
. TRBJ2-5 TRBV28 . TGTGCCAGCAGTACGTGGGACACCTCACAAGAGACCCAGTACTTC CASSTWDTSQETQYF
TRBD1 TRBJ1-2 TRBV12-3/TRBV12-4 few TGTGCCAGCAGTTTGGGGACAGGGCTAAACCGTGGCTACACCTTC CASSLGTGLNRGYTF
. TRBJ2-3 TRBV5-8 few TGTGCCAGCAGCTTGCTGGGGGACAGCACAGATACGCAGTATTTT CASSLLGDSTDTQYF
. TRBJ2-7 TRBV10-2 few TGCGCCAGCAGTGAGTTCTTGGGCAGGGTGTACGAGCAGTACTTC CASSEFLGRVYEQYF
. TRBJ1-6 TRBV5-6 . TGTGTCAGCAGCTTGGATCTGGATTCACCCCTCCACTTT CVSSLDLDSPLHF
TRBD1 TRBJ2-7 TRBV12-3/TRBV12-4 few TGTGCCAGCAGTTTATTTCCCGGGACAGTCCCCTACGAGCAGTACTTC CASSLFPGTVPYEQYF
. TRBJ2-1 TRBV7-3 . TGTGCCAGCAACTCTACCTACCAAGAGACCCAGTTCTTC CASNSTYQETQFF
. TRBJ1-4 TRBV6-6 . TGTGCCAGCAGAGACAATAATGAAAAACTGTTTTTT CASRDNNEKLFF
. TRBJ2-1 TRBV6-6 few TGTGCCAGCAGTTACTCTGGGACTTTAGGGTTCTTC CASSYSGTLGFF
. TRBJ1-2 TRBV6-2/TRBV6-3 few TGTGCCAGCACCCATCAGGACAGACCTAACTATGGCTACACCTTC CASTHQDRPNYGYTF
. TRBJ2-7 TRBV20-1 . TGCAGTGCTAGTCAGACACCTTCCGGTGAGCAGTACTTC CSASQTPSGEQYF
. TRBJ2-1 TRBV7-3 few TGTGCCAGCAGCCCACAAGCGTTGAGGTCCTACAATGAGCAGTTCTTC CASSPQALRSYNEQFF
. TRBJ1-5 TRBV2 . TGTGCCAGCAGCCCACAGGAATATAGCAATCAGCCCCAGCATTTT CASSPQEYSNQPQHF
TRBD1 TRBJ2-7 TRBV28 . TGTGCCACCCGGGGACAGGGACTCTCCGAGCAGTACTTC CATRGQGLSEQYF
TRBD2 TRBJ2-7 TRBV2 few TGTGCCAGCAGTTTGGGGGGGGTGACCTACGAGCAGTACTTC CASSLGGVTYEQYF
TRBD2 TRBJ2-1 TRBV7-6 . TGTGCCAGCAGCTCGTTCCTAGCGGGGGGTTACAATGAGCAGTTCTTC CASSSFLAGGYNEQFF
. TRBJ1-1 TRBV25-1 . TGTGCCAGCAGTGAAATACAGGGAAAGGGCACTGAAGCTTTCTTT CASSEIQGKGTEAFF
. TRBJ2-7 TRBV7-9 . TGTGCCAGCAGCTTAGCGACTCGGCCCTACGAGCAGTACTTC CASSLATRPYEQYF
TRBD1 TRBJ1-5 TRBV2 . TGTGCCAGCAATGACAGGGATAATCAGCCCCAGCATTTT CASNDRDNQPQHF
. TRBJ1-2 TRBV6-1 . TGTGCCAGCAGTGAGGCGCCTCGGGGAACAAGTGGCTACACCTTC CASSEAPRGTSGYTF
TRBD2 TRBJ2-5 TRBV4-2 . TGTGCCAGCAGCCAAGGGTTGGTAGCGGGGGGTTCAGCCCAAGAGACCCAGTACTTC CASSQGLVAGGSAQETQYF
TRBD2 TRBJ2-7 TRBV3-1 . TGTGCCAGCAGCCAAAATTTGGCGGGGGGACTCTCCTACGAGCAGTACTTC CASSQNLAGGLSYEQYF
. TRBJ1-4 TRBV28 . TGTGCCAGCAGTCCCCCAGGGCGGGGAGAAAAACTGTTTTTT CASSPPGRGEKLFF
TRBD2 TRBJ2-7 TRBV5-1 few TGCGCCAGCAGCTTGGCCGGGGGGGGACTCGCTACCTACGAGCAGTACTTC CASSLAGGGLATYEQYF
. TRBJ1-1 TRBV20-1 . TGCAGTGCTAGAGATCTTCGGTCTTTGAACACTGAAGCTTTCTTT CSARDLRSLNTEAFF
. TRBJ2-7 TRBV11-2 . TGTGCCGGCAGCTCCAGGCTTACAAGCTACGAGCAGTACTTC CAGSSRLTSYEQYF
TRBD1 TRBJ1-1 TRBV9 . TGTGCCAGCAGCGCCGACAGGGGGACCATGAACACTGAAGCTTTCTTT CASSADRGTMNTEAFF
. TRBJ2-4 TRBV18 . TGTGCCAGCCCACCACGGGCTGGGGACATTCAGTACTTC CASPPRAGDIQYF
. TRBJ2-5 TRBV7-2 once TGTGCCAGCAGCTCCAACATGGGAGAGACCCGGTACTTC CASSSNMGETRYF
TRBD2 TRBJ2-3 TRBV5-1 . TGCGCCAGCAGCATTGGGGGACTAGCGGGACAACGGGATACGCAGTATTTT CASSIGGLAGQRDTQYF
TRBD2 TRBJ2-3 TRBV7-6 . TGTGCCAGCAGCTTAGAAGCGGGGGGCACAGATACGCAGTATTTT CASSLEAGGTDTQYF
TRBD2 TRBJ2-1 TRBV5-6 few TGTGCCAGCAGCCCGATCACGGGGGGGGCCTACAATGAGCAGTTCTTC CASSPITGGAYNEQFF
. TRBJ2-5 TRBV7-3 many TGTGCCAGCAGCTTAAGAGTCCCTCGGGGCTCACAAGAGACCCAGTACTTC CASSLRVPRGSQETQYF
. TRBJ2-7 TRBV10-3 few TGTGCCATCAGTGAACGGAATACAGCTTACGAGCAGTACTTC CAISERNTAYEQYF
TRBD1 TRBJ2-1 TRBV12-3/TRBV12-4 . TGTGCCAGCAGTTACTTACAGGGGCAGTTATCAAATGAGCAGTTCTTC CASSYLQGQLSNEQFF
TRBD1 TRBJ1-2 TRBV6-5 few TGTGCCAGCAGCCCCCGGGACAGGGCTGCCTACACCTTC CASSPRDRAAYTF
. TRBJ1-5 TRBV7-2 few TGTGCCAGCAGCTTAGTCTTCAGAAGCAATCAGCCCCAGCATTTT CASSLVFRSNQPQHF
. TRBJ1-5 TRBV7-6 . TGTGCCAGCAGCTTAGAGATAGGACAGTTGCCGCATTTT CASSLEIGQLPHF
TRBD1 TRBJ2-3 TRBV4-3 . TGCGCCAGCAGCCAAGTCCCCCCGGGACAGAGCGGAGATACGCAGTATTTT CASSQVPPGQSGDTQYF
. TRBJ1-4 TRBV4-2 . TGTGCCAGCAGCCAAGATTTGAATCGGGGGGCGGTAATGGAAAAACTGTTTTTT CASSQDLNRGAVMEKLFF
. TRBJ2-3 TRBV21-1 . TGTGCCAGCAGCGCCCAAGGGGGGGGCGACACAGATACGCAGTATTTT CASSAQGGGDTDTQYF